This T cell receptor (beta chain) was recorded in a study of OX40 agonist ivuxolimab in advanced cancers. Some background on the complete study: Ivuxolimab was an agonistic, fully human IgG2 monoclonal antibody directed against OX40 (CD134), a costimulatory receptor. Intravenous ivuxolimab was administered to patients every 2 weeks at six dose levels: 0.01, 0.1, 0.3, 1.5, 3 and 10 mg/kg. Of the roughly 52 dose-escalation patients, hepatocellular carcinoma was present in 19, melanoma in roughly 15, renal cell carcinoma in 9 and head and neck cancer in 9. In the dose-escalation cohort, around four fifths of patients were male, and the mean age was around 60 years, with a range of about 23 to 90. Patients were allowed to have had prior anti-PD-1, anti-PD-L1 or anti-CTLA-4 therapy, and around two fifths of the dose-escalation patients had been treated with checkpoint inhibitors. Partial responses were achieved by three dose-escalation patients, of whom one had hepatocellular carcinoma and two had cutaneous melanoma. Peripheral TCRbeta sequencing was intended to test whether TCR sequence diversity was altered and clonal T-cell expansion was caused by ivuxolimab. The monotherapy dose-escalation portion (N of about 50 patients) of the phase I ivuxolimab trial is reported in the paper.

Genomic DNA was isolated from the sorted cells so that the TCRbeta CDR3 region could be sequenced. The immunoSEQ Assay was used for sequencing of TCRbeta CDR3 regions. TCRdb limited this immuneACCESS table to in-frame rearrangements with V and J called. A share of clones is missing; checked studies link under half to unresolved V genes, and the rest is unexplained. The sample contains 65,000 to 75,000 clones, 85% of them found a single time. The biggest ten clones account for 0.83% of the sample. Cut back by 0 bases and 9 bases, the V and J ends lie 16 bases apart. CDR1 and CDR2, looked up from the germline V gene, are SGHRS and YFSETQ. CDR3 length: 16 amino acids, cysteine to phenylalanine. The read is trimmed to its CDR3 DNA, 48 bases read in frame from base 1. Paper-wide results and their limitations: Low levels of normalized T-cell clonal expansion were also seen in some patients who did not respond. Which antigens the clonally expanded peripheral T cells were specific for was not determined. At doses from 0.1 to 3.0 mg/kg, clonal expansion was seen in both CD4+ and CD8+ blood T cells between baseline and week 6. In the 0.1-3.0 mg/kg groups, partial responders had among the lowest normalized peripheral clonal expansion, particularly in CD8+ T cells. After ivuxolimab, expanded clones were on average more numerous among CD8+ T cells than among CD4+ T cells.

Worth noting for this clone: Which antigen it targets is not known. No much larger clonotype is one base removed from it; base qualities were not supplied.

The trial excluded patients who had a history of autoimmune disease or were on systemic immunosuppression. In every dose cohort, peripheral blood was drawn for TCR sequencing at baseline, cycle 4 day 1, and cycle 7 day 1. Samples were obtained from an open-label, multicenter, first-in-human phase I dose-escalation trial of ivuxolimab. Adults with locally advanced or metastatic head and neck squamous cell, hepatocellular, melanoma or renal cell carcinoma were enrolled in the trial. Before TCR sequencing, CD4+ T cells and CD8+ T cells were sorted from peripheral blood as separate populations. The sequencing used CD4+ or CD8+ T cells sorted from blood, collected in a trial of the OX40 agonist ivuxolimab. The rearrangement joined TRBV5-1 to TRBJ1-6; possibly the D gene is TRBD1, per 6 matching bases. This receptor was obtained from an adult with an advanced solid tumor such as melanoma, head and neck, liver or kidney cancer. The DNA sequence is given as TGCGCCAGCAGCTTGGCGGGGCAGGGGCAGGGTTCACCCCTCCACTTT. This is translated as CASSLAGQGQGSPLHF.